This TCR beta chain came from a study of human T cells and chemical hapten exposure. Findings and limits, study-wide: Expanded TCRs created a significantly greater count of big CDR3 similarity clusters than controls did.

The CDR3 is 12 residues long. Deletions cut 5 bases from V and 4 bases from J, with 8 bases between. Per the germline V gene, CDR1 is SQVTM and CDR2 is ANQGSEA. A note on this clonotype: Its cognate antigen is unknown.

In TCRdb, the RACE reads were re-called with MiXCR into one record per CDR3 protein. The top ten hold 2.3% of the sample, which has 40,000 or so distinct CDR3 sequences, 9.5% to 15% seen once. Time point of the sample: patch test 3, about 24 weeks after DPC sensitization. Treatment described: therapeutic diphenylcyclopropenone sensitization with weekly scalp DPC. The authors' total RNA extraction used unfractionated whole blood. Donors were 18 to 70-year-old alopecia patients suitable for DPC. The starting material was whole blood, obtained in connection with sensitization to the hapten diphenylcyclopropenone (DPC). The receptor was isolated from a woman in her 40s with alopecia areata. Some clones in this sample may be carry-over from other donors' samples. V usage is TRBV29-1 and J usage is TRBJ2-2, with D possibly being TRBD1 (6 bases). The CDR3 DNA follows: TGCAGCGTTTCCAGGGGCACCGGGGAGCTGTTTTTT. Protein product: CSVSRGTGELFF.